The source of this T cell receptor (beta chain) is a study of blood T cell repertoires in COVID-19. On the study more broadly: Donors in the United States, Italy and Spain gave samples during acute or convalescent COVID-19. T cells, B-cell-depleted T cells, or PBMCs supplied cDNA or gDNA.

V was cut by 5 bases and J by 2 bases, with 8 bases left in between. Germline CDR1 reads LGHDT; CDR2 reads YNNKEL (reference sequence). This CDR3 is built from 13 residues. Original analysis: Scientists estimated how many nucleated cells there were by amplifying reference gene primers. Method: immunoSEQ multiplex PCR; TCRdb's copy keeps in-frame clones and lacks some. The V and J calls and clone size are taken from that table; D and trimming were inferred from the DNA. The sample shows about 230,000 clones, around 80% of them seen only once. The gene calls are TRBV3-1 (or the pseudogene TRBV3-2) and TRBJ2-3, with D possibly matching TRBD1 (6 bases). The TCR originated in a man at least 80 years old with acute or convalescent COVID-19. The sample was peripheral blood. The DNA for the CDR3 is TGTGCCAGCAGCTGGGACAACACAGATACGCAGTATTTT. It translates to CASSWDNTDTQYF.